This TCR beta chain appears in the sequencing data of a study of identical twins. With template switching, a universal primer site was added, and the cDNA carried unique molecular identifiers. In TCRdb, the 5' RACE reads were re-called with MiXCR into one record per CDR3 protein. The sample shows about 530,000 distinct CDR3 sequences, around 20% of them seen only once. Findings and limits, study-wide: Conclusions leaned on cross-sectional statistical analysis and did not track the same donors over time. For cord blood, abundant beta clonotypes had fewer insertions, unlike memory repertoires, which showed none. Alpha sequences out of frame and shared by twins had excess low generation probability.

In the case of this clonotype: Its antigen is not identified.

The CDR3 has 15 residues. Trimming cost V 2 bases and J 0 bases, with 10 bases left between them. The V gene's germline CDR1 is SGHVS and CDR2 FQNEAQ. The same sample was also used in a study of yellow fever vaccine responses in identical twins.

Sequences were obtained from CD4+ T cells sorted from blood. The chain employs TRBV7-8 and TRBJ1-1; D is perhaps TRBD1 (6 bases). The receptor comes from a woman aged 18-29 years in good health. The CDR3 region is CASSLQGRMNTEAFF. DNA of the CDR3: TGTGCCAGCAGCTTACAGGGGCGCATGAACACTGAAGCTTTCTTT.